The 28 T cell receptor beta chains below were found in one sample sequenced in a study of cytomegalovirus exposure and HLA in healthy donors. PCR used 60 Vbeta primers and 13 Jbeta primers. Data came from immunoSEQ multiplex PCR; TCRdb stores just in-frame clones and leaves some out. The repertoire includes some 130,000 clones, approximately 70% of them detected once, and roughly 1.3% sits in the top ten. Input material: PBMCs. The receptor set was obtained from a woman aged 40 to 50 in good health and CMV-seronegative.

This clone has only one observation. This chain links TRBV25-1 with TRBJ2-5; D perhaps matches TRBD2 (5 bases). Trimming left V 7 bases short and J 2 bases short, with 14 bases between. The germline V gene encodes CDR1 MGHDK and CDR2 SYGVNS. This CDR3 is built from 14 residues. CDR3 DNA sequence: TGTGCCAGCACAGCCGGGGATCCACAAGAGACCCAGTACTTC. It codes for CASTAGDPQETQYF.

The V and J genes are TRBV7-6 and TRBJ1-3; 7 bases fit TRBD1. Germline loops: CDR1 SGHVS, CDR2 FNYEAQ. The ends lost 5 bases at V and 4 bases at J; junction bases unmatched: 5. CDR3 length: 14 amino acids. CDR3 coding DNA: TGTGCCAGCAGCCCAACAGGGGTAGGAAACACCATATATTTT. Its protein is CASSPTGVGNTIYF. The complete variable domain, with remaining parts taken from reference TRBV7-6 and TRBJ1-3, reads GAGVSQSPRYKVTKRGQDVALRCDPISGHVSLYWYRQALGQGPEFLTYFNYEAQQDKSGLPNDRFSAERPEGSISTLTIQRTEQRDSAMYRCASSPTGVGNTIYFGEGSWLTVV.

This clone has more than one count but fewer than ten. J is TRBJ1-1 and V is TRBV6-5; the D is unclear. The V gene's germline CDR1 is MNHEY and CDR2 SVGAGI. With 0 bases removed from V and 0 bases from J, the gap between germline ends came to 8 bases. The CDR3 is 15 amino acids. The CDR3 loop reads CASSYSRLMNTEAFF. CDR3 DNA: TGTGCCAGCAGTTACTCGAGACTCATGAACACTGAAGCTTTCTTT.

The sample holds a few counts of this clone. V is TRBV19 and J is TRBJ1-2, with a possible D match to TRBD1 (6 bases). Germline CDR1 reads LNHDA; CDR2 reads SQIVND (reference sequence). The CDR3 is 12 amino acids. V was trimmed by 6 bases and J by 4 bases, leaving 9 bases between them. CDR3 DNA sequence: TGTGCCAGTAGCCTGGACAGCTATGGCTACACCTTC. It codes for CASSLDSYGYTF.

V usage is TRBV6-5 and J usage is TRBJ2-1, with a possible D match to TRBD2 (6 bases). V lost 5 bases, J lost 6 bases, and 8 bases lay in between. Germline assignment: CDR1 MNHEY and CDR2 SVGAGI. The CDR3 runs to 12 residues. The CDR3 loop is CASSRDSNEQFF. CDR3 nucleotide sequence: TGTGCCAGCAGTCGGGACTCCAATGAGCAGTTCTTC.

This chain links TRBV19 with TRBJ2-7; TRBD1 aligns across 9 bases. Germline-derived CDR1 and CDR2 are LNHDA and SQIVND (reference sequence). V lost 9 bases, J lost 0 bases, and 9 bases stayed unmatched. The CDR3 loop spans 15 amino acids. CDR3 sequence (DNA): TGTGCCAGATCTTCGGACAGGGGAGCCTCCTACGAGCAGTACTTC. It yields the protein CARSSDRGASYEQYF.

J is TRBJ2-6 and V is TRBV9; D remains ambiguous. This CDR3 is 12 amino acids long. The germline V and J ends were trimmed by 3 bases and 6 bases, with 4 bases remaining between them. Germline CDR1 is SGDLS and CDR2 is YYNGEE. CDR3 region: CASSGAANVLTF. The DNA for the CDR3 is TGTGCCAGCAGCGGGGCGGCCAACGTCCTGACTTTC.

V and J are TRBV6-6 and TRBJ2-7; weak D call: TRBD1 (5 bases). The CDR3 covers 13 residues. CDR1 MNHNY and CDR2 SVGAGI come from the germline V gene (reference sequence). Deletions cut 2 bases from V and 4 bases from J, with 9 bases between. The CDR3 DNA is TGTGCCAGCAGTTACCAGACAGCGTACGAGCAGTACTTC. Its protein product is CASSYQTAYEQYF.

This sequence joins TRBV27 and TRBJ1-5; D unresolved. V was clipped by 2 bases and J by 0 bases, with 8 bases between them. CDR1 and CDR2 from the germline V gene are MNHEY and SMNVEV (reference sequence). The CDR3 is 15 residues long. The CDR3 sequence is CASSLTSYSNQPQHF. CDR3 sequence (DNA): TGTGCCAGCAGTTTAACTTCCTATAGCAATCAGCCCCAGCATTTT.

As concerns this clone: Other DNA sequences in this sample translate to the same CDR3. The chain employs TRBV5-1 and TRBJ2-2; 7 nucleotides line up with TRBD1. This CDR3 is 17 amino acids long. Germline CDR1 SGHRS, CDR2 YFSETQ. The V and J ends lost 0 bases and 8 bases, in that order; junction bases with no gene match: 13. CDR3: CASSLASAGGVTGELFF. CDR3 bases: TGCGCCAGCAGCTTGGCCTCTGCAGGGGGAGTCACTGGGGAGCTGTTTTTT.

This clone was seen a single time. The gene calls are TRBV4-3 and TRBJ1-2, with D possibly matching TRBD1 (6 bases). V was clipped by 7 bases and J by 0 bases, with 21 bases between them. The V gene's germline CDR1 is LGHNA and CDR2 YSLEER. The CDR3 extends over 17 amino acids. The CDR3 here is CASTRRVSGASNYGYTF. The CDR3 coding sequence is TGCGCCAGCACCCGCCGAGTTTCAGGGGCTTCTAACTATGGCTACACCTTC.

This chain connects TRBV5-6 to TRBJ1-6; D call uncertain. Germline CDR1 SGHDT, CDR2 YYEEEE. The CDR3 spans 16 residues. V dropped 1 base and J dropped 8 bases, with 16 bases sitting between them. The CDR3 nucleotides are TGTGCCAGCAGCTTGTCGTCAGGTTTTTCTGATTCACCCCTCCACTTT. This encodes CASSLSSGFSDSPLHF.

This clone was detected a few times. The gene calls are TRBV5-6 and TRBJ1-3; D call uncertain. Trimming removed 4 bases from V and 4 bases from J, with 9 bases in between. Germline V gene lookup returns CDR1 SGHDT and CDR2 YYEEEE. CDR3 length equals 13 residues. CDR3 sequence reads: CASSPGGGNTIYF. DNA for the CDR3: TGTGCCAGCAGCCCCGGAGGGGGAAACACCATATATTTT.

The chain has TRBV2 and TRBJ2-1, with 13 bases lining up with TRBD2. The germline V gene encodes CDR1 SNHLY and CDR2 FYNNEI. The CDR3 runs to 17 residues. With V trimmed by 0 bases and J by 16 bases, 15 bases remained unmatched. The CDR3 loop is CASSEAPGLAGTTGCFF. The CDR3 nucleotides are TGTGCCAGCAGTGAAGCGCCGGGACTAGCGGGGACGACGGGGTGTTTCTTC.

This clone was recorded many times. The chain joins TRBV6-5 to TRBJ1-6, with TRBD1 as a possible D gene (5 bases). With 3 bases removed from V and 10 bases from J, the gap between germline ends came to 16 bases. The germline V gene encodes CDR1 MNHEY and CDR2 SVGAGI. The CDR3 consists of 15 residues. The CDR3 loop reads CASSYRGQVRSPLHF. For the CDR3, the DNA is TGTGCCAGCAGTTATAGGGGTCAGGTTCGATCACCCCTCCACTTT.

This clone was picked up one time. The chain employs TRBV5-1 and TRBJ2-7, with a possible D match to TRBD1 (6 bases). The CDR3 loop spans 16 amino acids. Trimming removed 1 base from V and 4 bases from J, with 18 bases in between. CDR1 and CDR2 from the germline V gene are SGHRS and YFSETQ. The CDR3 reads CASSLQGVAQGYEQYF. The CDR3 coding sequence is TGCGCCAGCAGCTTGCAAGGCGTAGCCCAGGGGTACGAGCAGTACTTC.

The chain has TRBV28 and TRBJ1-2; tentatively, D is TRBD1 (6 bases). CDR3 size: 14 residues. CDR1 is MDHEN and CDR2 is SYDVKM in the germline V gene. Trimming took off 1 base at V and 8 bases at J, with 14 bases between the two ends. CDR3 loop: CASSLSQGTRGYTF. The CDR3 DNA sequence: TGTGCCAGCAGTTTATCCCAGGGGACGCGGGGCTACACCTTC.

This chain connects TRBV5-1 to TRBJ1-1, with D possibly TRBD1 on 6 matching bases. Per germline, CDR1 SGHRS and CDR2 YFSETQ. This CDR3 is built from 13 residues. Deletions cut 6 bases from V and 4 bases from J, with 13 bases between. CDR3 amino acids: CASNSGESTEAFF. The CDR3 DNA sequence: TGCGCCAGCAACTCAGGGGAGAGCACTGAAGCTTTCTTT.

The table lists this clone with a few counts. The chain couples TRBV4-3 to TRBJ1-1; 7 bases match TRBD1. J gave up 5 bases and V 2 bases, and 5 bases lay outside the gene matches. The length of the CDR3 is 14 residues. The germline V gene encodes CDR1 LGHNA and CDR2 YSLEER. The CDR3 loop is CASSQFQGETEAFF. The CDR3 DNA follows: TGCGCCAGCAGCCAATTTCAGGGGGAAACTGAAGCTTTCTTT.

This clone was picked up a small number of times. This sequence joins TRBV6-5 and TRBJ1-3; 7 nucleotides match TRBD1. V lost 4 bases to trimming and J lost 7 bases; unmatched junction nucleotides: 10. CDR3 length: 15 amino acids. Germline CDR1 and CDR2: MNHEY and SVGAGI. Written as DNA, the CDR3 is TGTGCCAGCAGTTTCACAGGGGAAGGTCGCAACACCATATATTTT. Amino acid sequence: CASSFTGEGRNTIYF.

The chain combines TRBV6-5 with TRBJ1-2, with D possibly matching TRBD1 (5 bases). The length of the CDR3 is 16 residues. Germline CDR1 and CDR2: MNHEY and SVGAGI. With 2 bases removed from V and 2 bases from J, the gap between germline ends came to 15 bases. The DNA for the CDR3 is TGTGCCAGCAGTTACGCTGGGGCGCGGTCGAACTATGGCTACACCTTC. This translates into CASSYAGARSNYGYTF.

This CDR3 reads CASKKGDSSTDTQYF. CDR3 coding DNA: TGTGCCAGCAAAAAAGGCGACAGTAGCACAGATACGCAGTATTTT. The chain has TRBV28 and TRBJ2-3, with D possibly TRBD1 on 5 matching bases. The CDR3 sequence is 15 residues long. In germline, CDR1 is MDHEN, CDR2 SYDVKM. Trimming left V 7 bases short and J 0 bases short, with 14 bases between.

The chain joins TRBV5-6 to TRBJ2-5; 8 positions agree with TRBD1. J was trimmed by 1 base and V by 0 bases; bases with no gene match: 5. The CDR3 is made up of 16 amino acids. CDR1 and CDR2 from the germline V gene are SGHDT and YYEEEE. The chain's CDR3 is CASSLVGQGLQETQYF. The CDR3 DNA reads TGTGCCAGCAGCTTGGTAGGACAGGGACTCCAAGAGACCCAGTACTTC.

The chain recombines TRBV10-3 with TRBJ2-1; the match to TRBD1 covers 9 bases. This CDR3 is built from 16 residues. The V gene's germline CDR1 is ENHRY and CDR2 SYGVKD. V shed 2 bases and J 1 base; nucleotides not matched to a gene: 3. The CDR3 DNA reads as TGTGCCATCAGTGAGGTAGGGACAGGGTCCTACAATGAGCAGTTCTTC. It is translated as CAISEVGTGSYNEQFF.

V gene TRBV6-6 combines with J gene TRBJ1-1; D ambiguous. V was pared by 6 bases and J by 4 bases, with 18 bases between. CDR1 MNHNY and CDR2 SVGAGI come from the germline V gene (reference sequence). The CDR3 loop spans 15 amino acids. The CDR3 nucleotides read TGTGCCAGCAGACACTACCTTCGGGGAGGCACTGAAGCTTTCTTT. Translation: CASRHYLRGGTEAFF.

The chain uses TRBV19 and TRBJ2-5, with 8 positions matching TRBD1. CDR1 and CDR2 (germline): LNHDA, SQIVND (reference sequence). The CDR3 has 14 amino acids. The trim removed 7 bases at V and 4 bases at J, leaving 8 bases unmatched. CDR3 in amino acids: CASTPGGMRETQYF. The DNA for the CDR3 is TGTGCCAGTACCCCAGGGGGCATGCGAGAGACCCAGTACTTC. The full variable domain, completed using reference TRBV19 and TRBJ2-5, is DGGITQSPKYLFRKEGQNVTLSCEQNLNHDAMYWYRQDPGQGLRLIYYSQIVNDFQKGDIAEGYSVSREKKESFPLTVTSAQKNPTAFYLCASTPGGMRETQYFGPGTRLLVL.

This chain connects TRBV12-5 to TRBJ2-3; possibly TRBD2 for D (6 bases). There are 15 residues in the CDR3. V dropped 2 bases and J dropped 2 bases, with 11 bases sitting between them. Germline V gene sequence: CDR1 LGHNT, CDR2 FRNRAP. The CDR3 nucleotides read TGTGCTAGTGGTTTGAGTGGGGGGTTCACAGATACGCAGTATTTT. Its translation is CASGLSGGFTDTQYF.

This clone was observed a single time. The chain links TRBV7-8 to TRBJ1-2, with 7 bases that match TRBD1. CDR1 SGHVS and CDR2 FQNEAQ come from the germline V gene. The CDR3 covers 14 residues. V lost 2 bases to trimming and J lost 4 bases; unmatched junction nucleotides: 4. CDR3 residues: CASSLSGQVYGYTF. As DNA, the CDR3 is TGTGCCAGCAGCTTATCTGGACAGGTCTATGGCTACACCTTC. Complete variable domain (other parts from reference TRBV7-8 and TRBJ1-2): GAGVSQSPRYKVAKRGQDVALRCDPISGHVSLFWYQQALGQGPEFLTYFQNEAQLDKSGLPSDRFFAERPEGSVSTLKIQRTQQEDSAVYLCASSLSGQVYGYTFGSGTRLTVV.